These 20 T cell receptor beta chains were all obtained from the same sample, sequenced in a study of blood T cell repertoires in COVID-19. The table came from immunoSEQ multiplex PCR; TCRdb's copy has only in-frame clones and leaves some out. The table lists approximately 240,000 clones, less than 90% of them singletons, with approximately 3.3% in the top ten. The specimen was PBMCs or T cells enriched from blood (not recorded which). The receptor set was obtained from a woman in her 50s in a cohort exposed to, infected with or recovered from COVID-19 (not recorded which).

This chain links TRBV5-1 with TRBJ1-2; 7 bases agree with TRBD1. Germline V gives CDR1 SGHRS, CDR2 YFSETQ. Germline trimming cut 6 bases from V and 3 bases from J; bases unmatched to any gene: 5. CDR3 size: 13 residues. The CDR3, as DNA: TGCGCCAGCACGGAACAGGGGTACTATGGCTACACCTTC. Translation: CASTEQGYYGYTF.

This clone has more than one count but fewer than ten. The chain links TRBV4-1 to TRBJ2-1; D gene uncertain. Germline CDR1 reads MGHRA; CDR2 reads YSYEKL. V gave up 0 bases and J gave up 0 bases, with 9 bases separating them. The CDR3 is made up of 16 amino acids. In DNA, the CDR3 is TGCGCCAGCAGCCAAGAGAGCCTAGTCTCCTACAATGAGCAGTTCTTC. It specifies CASSQESLVSYNEQFF.

The CDR3 spells CASSFSDTNSPLHF. CDR3 in DNA: TGTGCCAGCAGCTTCTCAGACACCAATTCACCCCTCCACTTT. J is TRBJ1-6 and V is TRBV11-1; no clear D gene. Germline assignment: CDR1 SGHAT and CDR2 FQDESV (reference sequence). The germline V and J ends were trimmed by 3 bases and 7 bases, with 10 bases remaining between them. This CDR3 has 14 amino acids.

V and J are TRBV5-1 and TRBJ2-3; 10 bases are shared with TRBD2. Per germline, CDR1 SGHRS and CDR2 YFSETQ. The CDR3 spans 15 residues. Unmatched junction bases numbered 7, after V lost 5 bases and J lost 4 bases. CDR3 sequence reads: CASRGTAGGPDTQYF. CDR3 DNA: TGCGCCAGCAGAGGAACAGCGGGGGGGCCAGATACGCAGTATTTT.

This chain links TRBV30 with TRBJ1-5, with 7 bases identical to TRBD1. The junction had 8 bases not matched to a gene; V was cut back by 3 bases and J by 6 bases. The germline V gene has CDR1 GTSNPN and CDR2 SVGIG (reference sequence). This CDR3 has 14 residues. The CDR3 here is CAWSATGVGQPQHF. Written as DNA, the CDR3 is TGTGCCTGGAGCGCTACAGGGGTCGGTCAGCCCCAGCATTTT.

The chain carries TRBV7-2 and TRBJ2-5; 9 bases line up with TRBD2. J was trimmed by 5 bases and V by 0 bases; bases with no gene match: 13. The CDR3 extends over 18 amino acids. Looked up from germline, CDR1 is SGHTA and CDR2 is FQGNSA. Here the CDR3 reads CASSLAPGRGGARETQYF. Written as DNA, the CDR3 is TGTGCCAGCAGCTTAGCACCGGGGCGCGGGGGGGCCAGGGAGACCCAGTACTTC.

V gene TRBV7-2 combines with J gene TRBJ2-1; D might be TRBD2 (6 bases). This CDR3 comprises 18 residues. Trimming pared 4 bases from V and 0 bases from J, leaving 19 bases between. Germline V gene lookup returns CDR1 SGHTA and CDR2 FQGNSA. The CDR3 loop reads CASSYPSLGGVSYNEQFF. In nucleotides, the CDR3 is TGTGCCAGCAGCTACCCCTCTTTGGGCGGGGTCTCCTACAATGAGCAGTTCTTC.

This sequence joins TRBV6-5 and TRBJ1-2; 7 nucleotides line up with TRBD1. This CDR3 contains 13 residues. Germline-derived CDR1 and CDR2 are MNHEY and SVGAGI. Trimming cost V 6 bases and J 2 bases; bases outside gene matches: 3. The CDR3 DNA follows: TGTGCCAGCAGAAGACAGGGCAACTATGGCTACACCTTC. This gives the protein CASRRQGNYGYTF.

The J gene is TRBJ1-1, the V gene TRBV5-6, with 7 bases lining up with TRBD1. The CDR3 loop spans 14 amino acids. Germline V gene sequence: CDR1 SGHDT, CDR2 YYEEEE. Germline trimming cut 3 bases from V and 3 bases from J; bases unmatched to any gene: 5. The CDR3 DNA reads as TGTGCCAGCAGCTCAGAACAGGGGTACACTGAAGCTTTCTTT. It is translated as CASSSEQGYTEAFF.

This clone was detected only a few times. V usage is TRBV18 and J usage is TRBJ1-3, with D unresolved. This CDR3 contains 15 residues. Germline-derived CDR1 and CDR2 are KGHSH and LQKENI. Trimming shortened V by 3 bases and J by 0 bases, and 9 bases separated the two germline ends. The CDR3 here is CASSPNQDSGNTIYF. The CDR3 DNA is TGTGCCAGCTCACCTAACCAGGACTCTGGAAACACCATATATTTT.

The rearrangement links TRBV7-2 to TRBJ1-5; D gene unclear. Trimming removed 4 bases at V and 5 bases at J, with 9 bases between. CDR3 length: 13 amino acids. The V gene's germline CDR1 is SGHTA and CDR2 FQGNSA. CDR3: CASSYAQDQPQHF. The CDR3 coding sequence is TGTGCCAGCAGCTACGCCCAGGATCAGCCCCAGCATTTT. Using reference TRBV7-2 and TRBJ1-5 for the parts outside the CDR3, the full variable domain is GAGVSQSPSNKVTEKGKDVELRCDPISGHTALYWYRQSLGQGLEFLIYFQGNSAPDKSGLPSDRFSAERTGGSVSTLTIQRTQQEDSAVYLCASSYAQDQPQHFGDGTRLSIL.

The V and J genes are TRBV30 and TRBJ2-2; tentatively, D is TRBD1 (6 bases). Germline V gives CDR1 GTSNPN, CDR2 SVGIG (reference sequence). V gave up 3 bases and J gave up 0 bases, with 11 bases separating them. The CDR3 is 15 amino acids. As DNA, the CDR3 is TGTGCCTGGAGGAACCAGGGGACGAACACCGGGGAGCTGTTTTTT. Translating gives CAWRNQGTNTGELFF.

The chain is built from TRBV7-8 and TRBJ2-3; a possible D gene is TRBD2 (6 bases). Deletions cut 3 bases from V and 4 bases from J, with 8 bases between. There are 13 residues in the CDR3. CDR1 SGHVS and CDR2 FQNEAQ come from the germline V gene. The CDR3 DNA sequence: TGTGCCAGCAGCTTTTCGGGGGCAGATACGCAGTATTTT. Translating it yields CASSFSGADTQYF.

The V call is TRBV11-3, the J call TRBJ2-7, with 7 bases identical to TRBD1. Germline assignment: CDR1 SGHNT and CDR2 YENEEA. This CDR3 contains 13 residues. V shed 5 bases, J shed 2 bases, and the junction held 3 bases outside the gene matches. The CDR3 loop reads CASSPQGAYEQYF. The CDR3 DNA reads TGTGCCAGCAGCCCCCAGGGGGCCTACGAGCAGTACTTC.

V gene TRBV18 combines with J gene TRBJ1-3; D gene unclear. The CDR3 consists of 16 residues. Germline V gene lookup returns CDR1 KGHSH and CDR2 LQKENI. Trimming pared 3 bases from V and 3 bases from J, leaving 15 bases between. Written as DNA, the CDR3 is TGTGCCAGCTCACCGCAGATCGAGGGCGGTGGAAACACCATATATTTT. It yields the protein CASSPQIEGGGNTIYF.

The chain carries TRBV5-1 and TRBJ2-1; 7 bases map to TRBD1. V was clipped by 7 bases and J by 6 bases; unmatched bases: 10. The CDR3 length is 14 residues. Germline V lookup: CDR1 SGHRS, CDR2 YFSETQ. The CDR3 region is CASHRDSLSNEQFF. Here the CDR3 DNA reads TGCGCCAGCCACCGGGACAGTCTGTCCAATGAGCAGTTCTTC.

The V gene is TRBV18, the J gene TRBJ1-2, with 11 bases matching TRBD1. CDR3 size: 15 residues. Germline V gene sequence: CDR1 KGHSH, CDR2 LQKENI. Trimming cost V 3 bases and J 8 bases; bases outside gene matches: 8. CDR3 loop: CASSPSGTGGLGYTF. DNA of the CDR3: TGTGCCAGCTCACCCTCCGGGACAGGGGGGTTGGGCTACACCTTC. Full variable domain (missing parts from reference TRBV18 and TRBJ1-2): NAGVMQNPRHLVRRRGQEARLRCSPMKGHSHVYWYRQLPEEGLKFMVYLQKENIIDESGMPKERFSAEFPKEGPSILRIQQVVRGDSAAYFCASSPSGTGGLGYTFGSGTRLTVV.

The J gene is TRBJ1-6, the V gene TRBV6-5; the match to TRBD1 covers 9 bases. Germline V lookup: CDR1 MNHEY, CDR2 SVGAGI. There are 15 residues in the CDR3. Losses at the gene ends were 0 bases for V and 10 bases for J; bases not matched to a gene: 4. The CDR3 coding sequence is TGTGCCAGCAGTTACTCCACAGGGGGCAGGTCACCCCTCCACTTT. Translating it yields CASSYSTGGRSPLHF.

This chain joins TRBV5-1 and TRBJ2-2; the D gene is possibly TRBD1 (6 bases). Deletions cut 4 bases from V and 3 bases from J, with 13 bases between. Germline CDR1 SGHRS, CDR2 YFSETQ. This CDR3 is built from 15 residues. In DNA form, the CDR3 reads TGCGCCAGCAGCCGCACAGGGTCGGACACCGGGGAGCTGTTTTTT. Translation: CASSRTGSDTGELFF.

The chain carries TRBV24-1 and TRBJ1-3, with 7 bases matching TRBD1. Trimming removed 7 bases from V and 0 bases from J; junction bases left unmatched: 11. CDR3 length: 17 residues. Germline values: CDR1 KGHDR, CDR2 SFDVKD. The CDR3 DNA reads TGTGCCACCAGAAATGACAGGGAGGTTGGCTCTGGAAACACCATATATTTT. Its translation is CATRNDREVGSGNTIYF.